A selection of T cell receptor beta chains follows, all from one sample in a study of cytomegalovirus exposure and HLA in healthy donors. The data were produced by immunoSEQ multiplex PCR, yet TCRdb's version contains in-frame clones alone and is incomplete. The data contain over 120,000 clones, around 74% of them singletons. Input material: PBMCs. The receptor set was obtained from a man aged 18 to 30 in good health and CMV-seropositive. Each CDR3 is given with its conserved first and last residue. A D gene is named only where the DNA matches it firmly. Some rows mark clone size as missing; the rest say once, few, many or name a class of expanded clone.

>TRBV6-5|TRBJ2-4|NA|NA
TGTGCCAGCAGTTACTCGGTTTCGTCGGACATTCAGTACTTC
CASSYSVSSDIQYF
>TRBV7-9|TRBJ1-4|NA|NA
TGTGCCAGCAGCCACGGGGGGGGTAGAGGTGAAAAACTGTTTTTT
CASSHGGGRGEKLFF
>TRBV7-9|TRBJ2-5|NA|NA
TGTGCCAGCAGCTTTCAGGGATTTTTGGAGACCCAGTACTTC
CASSFQGFLETQYF
>TRBV18|TRBJ2-1|NA|TRBD2
TGTGCCAGCTCACCCCTGGGACTAGCGGGGCGGTACAATGAGCAGTTCTTC
CASSPLGLAGRYNEQFF
>TRBV11-2|TRBJ1-5|few|TRBD1
TGTGCCAGCAGCTTAACAGGGGGCGATTATCAGCCCCAGCATTTT
CASSLTGGDYQPQHF
>TRBV7-6|TRBJ2-7|NA|NA
TGTGCCAGCAGTCCCCGGGGAGGCTTCTACGAGCAGTACTTC
CASSPRGGFYEQYF
>TRBV19|TRBJ1-5|NA|NA
TGTGCCAGTATATCCACGGACAGTAGCAATCAGCCCCAGCATTTT
CASISTDSSNQPQHF
>TRBV5-1|TRBJ2-5|NA|TRBD2
TGCGCCAGCAGCTCCACCGGACTAGCGGGAAACCAAGAGACCCAGTACTTC
CASSSTGLAGNQETQYF
>TRBV18|TRBJ2-7|NA|NA
TGTGCCAGCTCCTCCGTGGGGGCAGCCTACGAGCAGTACTTC
CASSSVGAAYEQYF
>TRBV2|TRBJ1-4|NA|TRBD1
TGTGCCAGCAGTGAAAGTGGGGGACAGGGCAGGAGAAAACTGTTTTTT
CASSESGGQGRRKLFF
>TRBV5-1|TRBJ2-1|NA|NA
TGCGCCAGCAGCTTGGGCCAGGGAGGTGATGAGCAGTTCTTC
CASSLGQGGDEQFF
>TRBV7-3|TRBJ2-6|few|TRBD1
TGTGCCAGCAGCTTAACTGGGACAGGGGGTTATGGGGCCAACGTCCTGACTTTC
CASSLTGTGGYGANVLTF
>TRBV10-3|TRBJ2-5|NA|TRBD1
TGTGCCATCAGGTCAGACAGGGGTACTGCAGAGACCCAGTACTTC
CAIRSDRGTAETQYF
>TRBV4-1|TRBJ2-7|NA|TRBD1
TGCGCCAGCAGCCAAGTAGGCAGGGGGTCCCCCTACGAGCAGTACTTC
CASSQVGRGSPYEQYF
>TRBV5-4|TRBJ2-7|few|TRBD1
TGTGCCAGCAGCTTCTGGACAGGGCCAACATACCCCTACGAGCAGTACTTC
CASSFWTGPTYPYEQYF
>TRBV28|TRBJ1-2|NA|NA
TGTGCCAGCAGTTCCTTATTCTATGGCTACACCTTC
CASSSLFYGYTF
>TRBV5-6|TRBJ2-7|NA|TRBD1
TGTGCCAGCAGCTTGTCCGGGACAGCACCCTACGAGCAGTACTTC
CASSLSGTAPYEQYF
>TRBV6-5|TRBJ1-5|once|NA
TGTGCCAGCAGAGACAGGTACTATAGCAATCAGCCCCAGCATTTT
CASRDRYYSNQPQHF
>TRBV10-3|TRBJ2-2|NA|NA
TGTGCCATCAGTGAGTCTGCGACCGGGGTGGACACCGGGGAGCTGTTTTTT
CAISESATGVDTGELFF
>TRBV7-2|TRBJ2-7|NA|TRBD2
TGTGCCAGCAGCTTAACGACTAGCGGCTCCTACGAGCAGTACTTC
CASSLTTSGSYEQYF
>TRBV6-4|TRBJ2-3|NA|TRBD2
TGTGCCAGCAGTGACTATGCGGGGGGATCAGATACGCAGTATTTT
CASSDYAGGSDTQYF
>TRBV13|TRBJ2-2|few|NA
TGTGCCAGCAGCCCCTACACCGGGGAGCTGTTTTTT
CASSPYTGELFF